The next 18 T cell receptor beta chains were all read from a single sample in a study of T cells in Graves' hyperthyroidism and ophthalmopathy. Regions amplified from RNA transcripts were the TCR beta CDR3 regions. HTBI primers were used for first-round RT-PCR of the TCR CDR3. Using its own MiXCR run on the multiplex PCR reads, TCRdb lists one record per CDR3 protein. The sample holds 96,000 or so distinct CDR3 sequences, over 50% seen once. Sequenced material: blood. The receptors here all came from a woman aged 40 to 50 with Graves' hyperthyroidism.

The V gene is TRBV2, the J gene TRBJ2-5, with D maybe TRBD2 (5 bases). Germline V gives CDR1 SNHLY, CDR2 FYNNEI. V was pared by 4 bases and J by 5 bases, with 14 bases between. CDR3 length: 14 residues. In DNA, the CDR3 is TGTGCCAGCAGTGGACGGAGGCATTGGGAGACCCAGTACTTC. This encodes CASSGRRHWETQYF. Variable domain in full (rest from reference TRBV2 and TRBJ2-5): EPEVTQTPSHQVTQMGQEVILRCVPISNHLYFYWYRQILGQKVEFLVSFYNNEISEKSEIFDDQFSVERPDGSNFTLKIRSTKLEDSAMYFCASSGRRHWETQYFGPGTRLLVL.

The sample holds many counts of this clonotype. DNA for the CDR3: TGTGCCAGCAGCCAACGACCGGGACTAGCGGAGGCTGGGGAGCTGTTTTTT. Protein sequence: CASSQRPGLAEAGELFF. The J gene is TRBJ2-2, the V gene TRBV14; 11 bases are shared with TRBD2. Germline CDR1 is SGHDN and CDR2 is FVKESK. The V segment lost 2 bases and the J segment 8 bases; nucleotides outside the gene matches: 10. This CDR3 has 17 amino acids.

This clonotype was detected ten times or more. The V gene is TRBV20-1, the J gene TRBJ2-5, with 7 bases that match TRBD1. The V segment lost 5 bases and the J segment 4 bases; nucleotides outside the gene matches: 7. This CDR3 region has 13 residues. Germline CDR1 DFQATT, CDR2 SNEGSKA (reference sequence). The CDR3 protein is CSAGDRAVETQYF. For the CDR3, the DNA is TGCAGTGCTGGCGACAGGGCCGTAGAGACCCAGTACTTC.

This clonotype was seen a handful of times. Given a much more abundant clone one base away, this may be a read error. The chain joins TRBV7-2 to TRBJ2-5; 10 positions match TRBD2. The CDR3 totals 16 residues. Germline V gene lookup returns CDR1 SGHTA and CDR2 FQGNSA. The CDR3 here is CAGSLSPSGGQETQYF. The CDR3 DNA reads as TGTGCCGGCAGCTTAAGCCCTAGCGGGGGCCAAGAGACCCAGTACTTC. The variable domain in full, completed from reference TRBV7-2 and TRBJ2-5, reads GAGVSQSPSNKVTEKGKDVELRCDPISGHTALYWYRQSLGQGLEFLIYFQGNSAPDKSGLPSDRFSAERTGGSVSTLTIQRTQQEDSAVYLCAGSLSPSGGQETQYFGPGTRLLVL.

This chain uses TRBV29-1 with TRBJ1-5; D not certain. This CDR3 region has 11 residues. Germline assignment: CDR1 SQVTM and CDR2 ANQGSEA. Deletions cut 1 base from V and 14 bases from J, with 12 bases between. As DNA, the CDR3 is TGCAGCGTTGAAGGGACGGGCTACGAGCATTTT. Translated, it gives CSVEGTGYEHF.

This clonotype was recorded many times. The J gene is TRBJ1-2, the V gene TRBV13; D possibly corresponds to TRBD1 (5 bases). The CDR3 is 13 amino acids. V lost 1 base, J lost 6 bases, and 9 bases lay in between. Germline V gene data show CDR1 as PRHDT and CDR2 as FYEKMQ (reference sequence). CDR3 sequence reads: CASSLVRQNGYTF. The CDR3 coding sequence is TGTGCCAGCAGCTTAGTCCGACAGAATGGCTACACCTTC.

DNA for the CDR3: TGTGCCAGTAGACAGGGGTACGAGCAGTACTTC. Amino acids: CASRQGYEQYF. The V and J genes are TRBV10-3 and TRBJ2-7; 8 bases match TRBD1. There are 11 residues in the CDR3. V trimming: 10 bases; J trimming: 4 bases; junction bases outside the gene matches: 3. Germline CDR1 and CDR2: ENHRY and SYGVKD.

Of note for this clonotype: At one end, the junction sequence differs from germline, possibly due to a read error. The CDR3 bases are TGCAGTGCGATAGTGGACAAAGAGGCCCAGTACTTC. Its protein product is CSAIVDKEAQYF. The chain carries TRBV20-1 and TRBJ2-5, with D possibly matching TRBD1 (5 bases). This CDR3 comprises 12 residues. In germline, CDR1 is DFQATT, CDR2 SNEGSKA (reference sequence).

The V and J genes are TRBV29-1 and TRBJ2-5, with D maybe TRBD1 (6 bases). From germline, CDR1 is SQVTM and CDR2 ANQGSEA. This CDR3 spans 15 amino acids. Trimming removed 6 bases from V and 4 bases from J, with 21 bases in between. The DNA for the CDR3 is TGCAGCGTAGGAACAGGGACGGGGTTTCCAGAGACCCAGTACTTC. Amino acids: CSVGTGTGFPETQYF. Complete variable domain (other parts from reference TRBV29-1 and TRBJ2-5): SAVISQKPSRDICQRGTSLTIQCQVDSQVTMMFWYRQQPGQSLTLIATANQGSEATYESGFVIDKFPISRPNLTFSTLTVSNMSPEDSSIYLCSVGTGTGFPETQYFGPGTRLLVL.

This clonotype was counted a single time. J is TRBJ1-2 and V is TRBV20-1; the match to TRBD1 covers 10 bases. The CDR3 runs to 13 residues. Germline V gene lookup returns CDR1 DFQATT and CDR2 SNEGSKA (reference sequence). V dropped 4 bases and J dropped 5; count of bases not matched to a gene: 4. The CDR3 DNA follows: TGCAGTGCTAATGGACAGGGGGGGTATGGCTACACCTTC. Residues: CSANGQGGYGYTF.

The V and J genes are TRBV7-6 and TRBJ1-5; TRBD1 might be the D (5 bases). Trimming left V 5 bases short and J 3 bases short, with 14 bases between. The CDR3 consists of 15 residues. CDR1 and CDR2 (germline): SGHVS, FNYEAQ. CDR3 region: CASSLWGRINQPQHF. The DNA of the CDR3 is TGTGCCAGCAGCCTATGGGGACGGATCAATCAGCCCCAGCATTTT.

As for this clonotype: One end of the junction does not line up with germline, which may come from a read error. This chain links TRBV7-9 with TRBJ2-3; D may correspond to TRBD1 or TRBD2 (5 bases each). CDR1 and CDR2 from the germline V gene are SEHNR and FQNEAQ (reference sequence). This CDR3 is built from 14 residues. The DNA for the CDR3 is TGTGCCAGCAGCTCCCGGGGCGACACAGGTACGCAGTATTTT. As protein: CASSSRGDTGTQYF.

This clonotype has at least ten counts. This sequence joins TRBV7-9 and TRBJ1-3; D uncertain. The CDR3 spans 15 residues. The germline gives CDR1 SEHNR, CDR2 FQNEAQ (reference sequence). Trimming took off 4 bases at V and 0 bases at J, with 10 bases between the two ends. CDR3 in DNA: TGTGCCAGCAGCTCCTGGACTGACTCTGGAAACACCATATATTTT. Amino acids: CASSSWTDSGNTIYF.

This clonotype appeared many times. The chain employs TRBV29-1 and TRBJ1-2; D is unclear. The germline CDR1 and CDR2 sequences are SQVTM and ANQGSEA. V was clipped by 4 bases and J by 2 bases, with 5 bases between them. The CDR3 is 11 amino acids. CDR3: CSVGGNYGYTF. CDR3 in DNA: TGCAGCGTTGGTGGGAACTATGGCTACACCTTC.

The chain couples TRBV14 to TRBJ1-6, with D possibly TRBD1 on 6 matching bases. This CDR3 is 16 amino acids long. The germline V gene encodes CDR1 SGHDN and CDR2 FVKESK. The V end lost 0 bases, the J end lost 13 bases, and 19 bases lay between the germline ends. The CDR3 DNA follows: TGTGCCAGCAGCCAAGAGGGGGACACGGCGATTCGGCCCCTCCACTTT. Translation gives CASSQEGDTAIRPLHF.

The CDR3 protein is CASSLRTGATEAFF. The CDR3 DNA reads TGTGCCAGCAGCCTCCGGACAGGGGCCACTGAAGCTTTCTTT. The rearrangement uses TRBV7-8 and TRBJ1-1; 9 nucleotides line up with TRBD1. CDR3 length: 14 residues. V shed 5 bases, J shed 4 bases, and the junction held 5 bases outside the gene matches. The germline V gene encodes CDR1 SGHVS and CDR2 FQNEAQ.

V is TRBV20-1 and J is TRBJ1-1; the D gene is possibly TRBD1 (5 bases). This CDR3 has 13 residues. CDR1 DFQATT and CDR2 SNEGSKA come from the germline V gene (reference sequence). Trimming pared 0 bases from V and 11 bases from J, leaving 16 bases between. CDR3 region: CSARDMGRGWAFF. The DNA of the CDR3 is TGCAGTGCTAGAGATATGGGGAGGGGTTGGGCTTTCTTT.

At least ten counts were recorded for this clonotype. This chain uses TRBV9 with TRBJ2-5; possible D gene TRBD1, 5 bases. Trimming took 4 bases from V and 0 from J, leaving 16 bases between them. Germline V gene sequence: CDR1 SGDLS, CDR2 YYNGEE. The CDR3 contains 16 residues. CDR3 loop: CASSRPVGAYQETQYF. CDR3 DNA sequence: TGTGCCAGCAGCCGACCGGTAGGGGCGTACCAAGAGACCCAGTACTTC.